This TCR beta chain is drawn from a study of prognosis after radiotherapy for stage I lung cancer. Study results and caveats: Post-therapy Shannon entropy was lower in patients developing distant metastases following stereotactic body radiation therapy. Patients' TRBV and TRBJ gene usage reportedly differed by presence or absence of metastases.

Around 5.9 milliliters of peripheral blood were drawn at each of two time points. The CDR3 length is 14 residues. Trimming left V 7 bases short and J 8 bases short, with 17 bases between. Germline CDR1 reads MNHEY; CDR2 reads SVGEGT. This clonotype has a count of ten or more. Its antigen remains unidentified. Researchers used two-round multiplex PCR to amplify TCR beta CDR3 starting from genomic DNA. Initially, in first-round PCR, primers specific to each TRBV and TRBJ gene were used. TCRdb fed the multiplex PCR reads into MiXCR, producing one record per CDR3 protein. The table lists about 16,000 distinct CDR3 sequences, under 55% of them singletons.

The chain uses TRBV6-2 or TRBV6-3 and TRBJ1-4; no clear D. This sample comprised PBMCs, obtained before or after stereotactic body radiation therapy (not recorded which). The source of this sequence is a donor over 45 with non-small cell lung cancer. The CDR3 nucleotides are TGTGCCAGCATGGGAAGGAATCCAGGAGAAAAACTGTTTTTT. This codes for CASMGRNPGEKLFF.